These T cell receptor beta chains were read from a single sample in a study of cytomegalovirus exposure and HLA in healthy donors. Profiling relied on immunoSEQ multiplex PCR, and the TCRdb table lists in-frame clones only, not all of them. This repertoire shows approximately 150,000 clones, roughly 89% found once; its top ten account for more than 2.5%. The sequenced sample was PBMCs. All receptors derive from a woman aged 18-29 years in good health and CMV-seropositive. Each CDR3 is given with its conserved first and last residue. A D gene is named only where the DNA matches it firmly. Clone size appears in some rows only: once, few, many, or a class for an expanded clone.

>-|TRBV6-5|-|TRBJ1-4
TGTGCCAGCAGTTACGGAGGAAATAATGAAAAACTGTTTTTT
CASSYGGNNEKLFF
>-|TRBV11-3|TRBD1|TRBJ2-1
TGTGCCAGCAGCTTAGACCCACAGGGGGCTGGTGAGCAGTTCTTC
CASSLDPQGAGEQFF
>-|TRBV18|TRBD2|TRBJ2-7
TGTGCCAGCCGTAGCTCGGGAGGAGTTTTCTACGAGCAGTACTTC
CASRSSGGVFYEQYF
>once|TRBV7-9|-|TRBJ1-1
TGTGCCAGCAGCTCCACAGAGCAGAACACTGAAGCTTTCTTT
CASSSTEQNTEAFF
>once|TRBV5-1|TRBD1|TRBJ2-1
TGCGCCAGCAGCTTGAAGACAGGGGCGTCTAGTTGGAATGAGCAGTTCTTC
CASSLKTGASSWNEQFF
>-|TRBV5-4|-|TRBJ1-1
TGTGCCAGCAGCTCGGGACTCCCGGGAGTGAACACTGAAGCTTTCTTT
CASSSGLPGVNTEAFF
>few|TRBV4-1|-|TRBJ1-5
TGCGCCAGCAGCCCGTATATCAGCAATCAGCCCCAGCATTTT
CASSPYISNQPQHF
>-|TRBV6-6|TRBD2|TRBJ2-1
TGTGCCAGCAGTTACGCGGGAGTAAATGAGCAGTTCTTC
CASSYAGVNEQFF
>-|TRBV4-1|-|TRBJ2-5
TGCGCCAGCAGTGAGCATCTGAGGATCACCGTCGACGAGACCCAGTACTTC
CASSEHLRITVDETQYF
>-|TRBV7-2|-|TRBJ2-7
TGTGCCAGCAGCTTAGCAGCTGGGCGGGGCCCTCCTTACGAGCAGTACTTC
CASSLAAGRGPPYEQYF
>-|TRBV4-1|-|TRBJ2-5
TGCGCCAGCAGCCAAGATGGCAGGGACCAAGAGACCCAGTACTTC
CASSQDGRDQETQYF
>-|TRBV11-3|TRBD1|TRBJ1-1
TGTGCCAGCAACCACAGGGGGAACACTGAAGCTTTCTTT
CASNHRGNTEAFF
>-|TRBV11-3|-|TRBJ2-1
TGTGCCAGCAGCTTAGATCCGACCCGCGGCTACAATGAGCAGTTCTTC
CASSLDPTRGYNEQFF